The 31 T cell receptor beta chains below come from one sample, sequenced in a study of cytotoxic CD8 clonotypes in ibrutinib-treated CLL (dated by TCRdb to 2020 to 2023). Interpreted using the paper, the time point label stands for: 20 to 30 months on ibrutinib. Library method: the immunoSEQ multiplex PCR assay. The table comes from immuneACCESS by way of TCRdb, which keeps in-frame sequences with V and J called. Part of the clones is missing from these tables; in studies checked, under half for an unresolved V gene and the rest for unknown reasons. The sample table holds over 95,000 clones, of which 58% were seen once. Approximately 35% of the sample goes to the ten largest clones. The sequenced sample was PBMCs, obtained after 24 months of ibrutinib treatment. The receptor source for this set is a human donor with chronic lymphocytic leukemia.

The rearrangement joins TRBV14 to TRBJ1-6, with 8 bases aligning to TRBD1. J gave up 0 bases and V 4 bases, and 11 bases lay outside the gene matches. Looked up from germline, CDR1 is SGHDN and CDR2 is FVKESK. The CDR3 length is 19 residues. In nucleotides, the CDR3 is TGTGCCAGCAGCCCTGGACAGGGCAGAGGGAGCTCCTATAATTCACCCCTCCACTTT. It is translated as CASSPGQGRGSSYNSPLHF.

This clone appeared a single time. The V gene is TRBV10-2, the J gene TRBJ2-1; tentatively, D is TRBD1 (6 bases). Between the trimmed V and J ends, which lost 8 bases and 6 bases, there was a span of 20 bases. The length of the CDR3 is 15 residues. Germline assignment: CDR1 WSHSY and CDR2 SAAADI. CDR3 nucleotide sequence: TGCGCCAGCCAAATAGGGCATACAGGGTCCAATGAGCAGTTCTTC. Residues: CASQIGHTGSNEQFF.

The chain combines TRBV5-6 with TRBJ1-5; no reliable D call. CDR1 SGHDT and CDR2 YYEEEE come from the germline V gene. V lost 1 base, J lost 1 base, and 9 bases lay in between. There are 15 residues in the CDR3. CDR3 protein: CASSLYSESNQPQHF. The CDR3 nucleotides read TGTGCCAGCAGCTTGTACAGTGAGAGCAATCAGCCCCAGCATTTT.

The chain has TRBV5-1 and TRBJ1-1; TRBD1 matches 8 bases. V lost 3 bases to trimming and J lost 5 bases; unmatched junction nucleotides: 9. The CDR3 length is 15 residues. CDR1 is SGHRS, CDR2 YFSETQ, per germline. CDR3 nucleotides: TGCGCCAGCAGCTCGGGGACAGGAGGGGAGACTGAAGCTTTCTTT. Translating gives CASSSGTGGETEAFF.

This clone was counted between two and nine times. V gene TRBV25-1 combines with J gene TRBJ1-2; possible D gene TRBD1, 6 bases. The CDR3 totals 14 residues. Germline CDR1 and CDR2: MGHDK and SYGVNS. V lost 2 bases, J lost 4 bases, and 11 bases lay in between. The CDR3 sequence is CASSEEGGRYGYTF. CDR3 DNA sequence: TGTGCCAGCAGTGAAGAGGGGGGACGCTATGGCTACACCTTC.

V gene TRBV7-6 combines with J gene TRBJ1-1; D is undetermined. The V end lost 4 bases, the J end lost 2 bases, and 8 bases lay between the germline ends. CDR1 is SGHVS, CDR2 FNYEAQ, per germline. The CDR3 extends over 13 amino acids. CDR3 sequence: CASSSLGNTEAFF. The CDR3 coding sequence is TGTGCCAGCAGCTCGTTGGGTAACACTGAAGCTTTCTTT.

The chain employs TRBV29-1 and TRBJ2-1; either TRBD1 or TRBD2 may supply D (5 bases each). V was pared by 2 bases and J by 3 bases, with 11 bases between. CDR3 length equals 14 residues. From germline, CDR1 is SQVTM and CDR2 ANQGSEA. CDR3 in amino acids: CSVESGTFYNEQFF. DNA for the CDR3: TGCAGCGTTGAATCCGGGACCTTCTACAATGAGCAGTTCTTC.

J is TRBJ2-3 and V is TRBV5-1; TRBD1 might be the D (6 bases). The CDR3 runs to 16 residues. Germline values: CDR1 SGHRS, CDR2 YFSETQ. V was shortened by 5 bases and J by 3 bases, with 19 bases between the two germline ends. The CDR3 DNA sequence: TGCGCCAGCAGTTTAGGGGACACGGGGAAGACAGATACGCAGTATTTT. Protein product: CASSLGDTGKTDTQYF.

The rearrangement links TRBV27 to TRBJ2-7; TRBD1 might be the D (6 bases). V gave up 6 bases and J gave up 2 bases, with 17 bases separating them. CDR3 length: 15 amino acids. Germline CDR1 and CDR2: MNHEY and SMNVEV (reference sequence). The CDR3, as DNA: TGTGCCAGCAGAAGGGAGACAGGCGCTACCTACGAGCAGTACTTC. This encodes CASRRETGATYEQYF.

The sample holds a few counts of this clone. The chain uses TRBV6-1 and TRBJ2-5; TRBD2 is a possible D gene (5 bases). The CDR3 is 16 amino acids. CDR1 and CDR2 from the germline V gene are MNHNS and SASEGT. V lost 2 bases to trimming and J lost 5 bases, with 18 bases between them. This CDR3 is CASSELGNAPGETQYF. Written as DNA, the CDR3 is TGTGCCAGCAGTGAATTGGGGAACGCCCCGGGGGAGACCCAGTACTTC.

The CDR3 sequence: CATSRGGLGRQETQYF. As DNA, the CDR3 is TGTGCCACCAGCAGAGGGGGCCTGGGACGGCAAGAGACCCAGTACTTC. The chain links TRBV15 to TRBJ2-5, with D perhaps being TRBD1 or TRBD2 (5 bases each). This CDR3 spans 16 amino acids. V dropped 1 base and J dropped 2 bases, with 14 bases sitting between them. CDR1 LNHNV and CDR2 YYDKDF come from the germline V gene (reference sequence).

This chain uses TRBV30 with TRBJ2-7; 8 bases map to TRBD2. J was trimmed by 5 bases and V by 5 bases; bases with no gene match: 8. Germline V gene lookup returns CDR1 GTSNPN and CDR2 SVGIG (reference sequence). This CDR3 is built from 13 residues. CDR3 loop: CAWGHGGAHEQYF. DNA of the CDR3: TGTGCCTGGGGCCACGGGGGGGCTCACGAGCAGTACTTC. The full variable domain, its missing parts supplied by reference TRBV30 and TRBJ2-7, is SQTIHQWPATLVQPVGSPLSLECTVEGTSNPNLYWYRQAAGRGLQLLFYSVGIGQISSEVPQNLSASRPQDRQFILSSKKLLLSDSGFYLCAWGHGGAHEQYFGPGTRLTVT.

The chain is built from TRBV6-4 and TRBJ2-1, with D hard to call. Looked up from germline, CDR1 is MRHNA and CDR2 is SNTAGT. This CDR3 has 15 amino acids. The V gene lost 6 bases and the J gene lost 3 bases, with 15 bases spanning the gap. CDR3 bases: TGTGCCAGCAGGGCTAGTCCCACCTTCTACAATGAGCAGTTCTTC. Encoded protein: CASRASPTFYNEQFF.

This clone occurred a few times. The CDR3 reads CASSHQGWSTDTQYF. The CDR3 DNA reads TGTGCCAGCAGTCACCAGGGGTGGAGCACAGATACGCAGTATTTT. The V call is TRBV6-1, the J call TRBJ2-3, with TRBD1 as a possible D gene (6 bases). This CDR3 spans 15 amino acids. V shed 5 bases and J shed 0 bases, with 12 bases lying between them. Germline-derived CDR1 and CDR2 are MNHNS and SASEGT.

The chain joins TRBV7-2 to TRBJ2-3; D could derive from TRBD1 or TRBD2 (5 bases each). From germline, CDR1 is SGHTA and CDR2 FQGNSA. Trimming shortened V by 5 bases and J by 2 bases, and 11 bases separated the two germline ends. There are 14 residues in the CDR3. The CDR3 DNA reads TGTGCCAGCAGCAACCGGGACCACACAGATACGCAGTATTTT. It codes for CASSNRDHTDTQYF.

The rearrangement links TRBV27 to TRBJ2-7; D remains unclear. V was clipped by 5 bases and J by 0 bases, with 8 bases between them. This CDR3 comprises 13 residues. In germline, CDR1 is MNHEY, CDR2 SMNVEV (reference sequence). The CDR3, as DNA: TGTGCCAGCAGTCTCCGTCCCTCCTACGAGCAGTACTTC. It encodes CASSLRPSYEQYF.

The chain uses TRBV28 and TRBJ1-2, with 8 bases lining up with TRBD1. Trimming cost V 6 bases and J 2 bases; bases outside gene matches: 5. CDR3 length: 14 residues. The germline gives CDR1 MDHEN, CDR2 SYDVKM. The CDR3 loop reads CASSIGQGNYGYTF. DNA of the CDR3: TGTGCCAGCAGCATAGGACAGGGCAACTATGGCTACACCTTC.

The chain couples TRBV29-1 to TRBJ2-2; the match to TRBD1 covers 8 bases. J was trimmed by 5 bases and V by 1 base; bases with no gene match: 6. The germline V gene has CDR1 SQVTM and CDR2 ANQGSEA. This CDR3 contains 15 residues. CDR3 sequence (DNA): TGCAGCGTTGAAGGCCTCGGACAGGGTACCGGGGAGCTGTTTTTT. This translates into CSVEGLGQGTGELFF.

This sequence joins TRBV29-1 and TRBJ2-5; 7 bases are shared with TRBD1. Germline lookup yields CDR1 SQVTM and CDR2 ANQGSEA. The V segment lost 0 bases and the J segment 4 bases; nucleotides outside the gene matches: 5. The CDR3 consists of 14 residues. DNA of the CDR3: TGCAGCGTTGAAGACGACAGGGAAGGAGAGACCCAGTACTTC. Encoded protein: CSVEDDREGETQYF.

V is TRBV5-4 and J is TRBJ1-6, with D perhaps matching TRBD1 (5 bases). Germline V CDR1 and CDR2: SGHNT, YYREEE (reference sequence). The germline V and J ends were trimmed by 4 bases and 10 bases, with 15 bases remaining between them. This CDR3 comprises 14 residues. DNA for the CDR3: TGTGCCAGCAGCCAAACAGGTCGGGAGTCACCCCTCCACTTT. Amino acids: CASSQTGRESPLHF.

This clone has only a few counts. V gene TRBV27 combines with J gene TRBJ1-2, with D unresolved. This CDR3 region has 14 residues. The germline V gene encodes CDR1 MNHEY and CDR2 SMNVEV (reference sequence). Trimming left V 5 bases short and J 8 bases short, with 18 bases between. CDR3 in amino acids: CASSIERPGWGYTF. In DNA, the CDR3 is TGTGCCAGCAGTATCGAAAGGCCAGGCTGGGGCTACACCTTC.

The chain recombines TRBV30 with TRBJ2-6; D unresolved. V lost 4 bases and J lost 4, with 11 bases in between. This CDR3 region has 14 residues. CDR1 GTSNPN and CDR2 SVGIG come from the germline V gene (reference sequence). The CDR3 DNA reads TGTGCCTGGATAAAAGGTTCGGGGGCCAACGTCCTGACTTTC. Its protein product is CAWIKGSGANVLTF. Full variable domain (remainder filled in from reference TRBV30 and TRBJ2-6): SQTIHQWPATLVQPVGSPLSLECTVEGTSNPNLYWYRQAAGRGLQLLFYSVGIGQISSEVPQNLSASRPQDRQFILSSKKLLLSDSGFYLCAWIKGSGANVLTFGAGSRLTVL.

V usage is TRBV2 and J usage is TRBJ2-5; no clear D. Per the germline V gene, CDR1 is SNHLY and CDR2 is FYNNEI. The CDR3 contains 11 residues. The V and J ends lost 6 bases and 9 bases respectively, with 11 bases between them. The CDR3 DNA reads TGTGCCAGCAGCTTGCAGACTTCCCAGTACTTC. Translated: CASSLQTSQYF.

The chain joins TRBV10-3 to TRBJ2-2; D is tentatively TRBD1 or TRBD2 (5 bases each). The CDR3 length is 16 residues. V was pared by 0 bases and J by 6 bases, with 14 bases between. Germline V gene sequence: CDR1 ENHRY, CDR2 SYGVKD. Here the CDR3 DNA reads TGTGCCATCAGTGAGTCTTCCCCGGGGACGGCCGGGGAGCTGTTTTTT. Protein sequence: CAISESSPGTAGELFF.

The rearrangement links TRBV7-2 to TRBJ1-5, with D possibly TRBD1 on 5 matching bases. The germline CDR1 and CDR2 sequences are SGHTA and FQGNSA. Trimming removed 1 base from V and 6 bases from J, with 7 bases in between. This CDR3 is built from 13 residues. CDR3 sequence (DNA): TGTGCCAGCAGCTTAGGTGGGGGTCAGCCCCAGCATTTT. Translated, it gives CASSLGGGQPQHF.

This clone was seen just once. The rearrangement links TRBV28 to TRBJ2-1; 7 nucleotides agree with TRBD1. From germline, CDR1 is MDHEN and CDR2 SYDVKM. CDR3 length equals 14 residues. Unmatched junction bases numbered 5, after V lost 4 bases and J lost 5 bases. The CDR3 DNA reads TGTGCCAGCAGTTCCGGACAGGCCGACAATGAGCAGTTCTTC. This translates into CASSSGQADNEQFF. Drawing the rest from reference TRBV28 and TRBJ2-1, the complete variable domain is DVKVTQSSRYLVKRTGEKVFLECVQDMDHENMFWYRQDPGLGLRLIYFSYDVKMKEKGDIPEGYSVSREKKERFSLILESASTNQTSMYLCASSSGQADNEQFFGPGTRLTVL.

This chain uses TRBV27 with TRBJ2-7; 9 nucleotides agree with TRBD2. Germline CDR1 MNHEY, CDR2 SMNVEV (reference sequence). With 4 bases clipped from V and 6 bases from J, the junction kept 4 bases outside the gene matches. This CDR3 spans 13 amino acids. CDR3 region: CASSSGTSREQYF. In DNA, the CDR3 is TGTGCCAGCAGTTCCGGGACTAGCCGCGAGCAGTACTTC.

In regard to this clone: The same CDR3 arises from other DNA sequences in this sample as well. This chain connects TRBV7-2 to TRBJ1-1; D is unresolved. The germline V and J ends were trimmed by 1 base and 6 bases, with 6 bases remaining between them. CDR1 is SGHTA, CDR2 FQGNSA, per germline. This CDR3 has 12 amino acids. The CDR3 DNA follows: TGTGCCAGCAGCTTAGTAGGCTCTGAAGCTTTCTTT. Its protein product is CASSLVGSEAFF.

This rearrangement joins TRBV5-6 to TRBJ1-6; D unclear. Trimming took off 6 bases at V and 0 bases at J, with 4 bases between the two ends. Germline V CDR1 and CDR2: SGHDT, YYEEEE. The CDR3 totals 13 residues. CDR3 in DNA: TGTGCCAGCACGAGCTCCTATAATTCACCCCTCCACTTT. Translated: CASTSSYNSPLHF.

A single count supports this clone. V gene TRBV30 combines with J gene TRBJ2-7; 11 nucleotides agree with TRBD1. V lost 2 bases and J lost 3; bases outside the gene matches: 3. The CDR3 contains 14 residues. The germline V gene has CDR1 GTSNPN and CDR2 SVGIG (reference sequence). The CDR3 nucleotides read TGTGCCTGGAGTACCGGGACAGGGGGCTACGAGCAGTACTTC. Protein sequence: CAWSTGTGGYEQYF.

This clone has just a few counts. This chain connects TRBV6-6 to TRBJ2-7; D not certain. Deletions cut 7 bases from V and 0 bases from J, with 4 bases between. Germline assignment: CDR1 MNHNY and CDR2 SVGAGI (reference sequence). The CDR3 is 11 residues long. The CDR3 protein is CASKDSYEQYF. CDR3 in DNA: TGTGCCAGCAAAGACTCCTACGAGCAGTACTTC.